This is a list of T cell receptor beta chains from one sample in a study of shared clonotypes between healthy human individuals. Assay used: immunoSEQ multiplex PCR; TCRdb lists only in-frame clones, some missing. The sample consists of around 1.9 million clones, roughly 91% of them appearing once. Sequencing used naive CD8+ T cells from PBMCs. The receptors originated from a man between 18 and 35 years old in good health. Some clones in this sample may be carry-over from other donors' samples. Both conserved end residues are part of each CDR3. A D gene is named only where the DNA matches it firmly. Not all rows give a size; the values are once, few, many and, for expanded clones, a class.

clone_size	cdr3_length	d_call	j_call	v_call	cdr3_aa	cdr3_nt
NA	13	NA	TRBJ1-6	TRBV5-4	CASSRADNSPLHF	TGTGCCAGCAGCCGGGCCGATAATTCACCCCTCCACTTT
few	13	NA	TRBJ1-1	TRBV9	CASSVEANTEAFF	TGTGCCAGCAGCGTAGAGGCGAACACTGAAGCTTTCTTT
NA	14	TRBD1	TRBJ2-1	TRBV2	CARAWGQGYNEQFF	TGTGCCAGGGCGTGGGGACAGGGCTACAATGAGCAGTTCTTC
NA	14	NA	TRBJ2-1	TRBV10-3	CAMSADRPLNEQFF	TGTGCCATGTCCGCGGACCGTCCCCTCAATGAGCAGTTCTTC
NA	14	NA	TRBJ2-7	TRBV4-3	CASSPGQFSYEQYF	TGCGCCAGCAGCCCAGGACAGTTCTCCTACGAGCAGTACTTC
NA	18	TRBD2	TRBJ2-5	TRBV7-2	CASSPGTSGRRDQETQYF	TGTGCCAGCAGCCCCGGAACTAGCGGGAGGCGAGATCAAGAGACCCAGTACTTC
NA	15	NA	TRBJ2-7	TRBV2	CASSDITGSSYEQYF	TGTGCCAGCAGTGACATCACAGGGAGCTCCTACGAGCAGTACTTC
NA	12	TRBD1	TRBJ1-4	TRBV7-9	CASSHGTGGQFF	TGTGCCAGCAGCCATGGGACAGGGGGCCAGTTTTTT
NA	13	NA	TRBJ1-2	TRBV29-1	CSVREGGFYGYTF	TGCAGCGTTCGTGAGGGGGGATTCTATGGCTACACCTTC
NA	18	TRBD2	TRBJ2-1	TRBV27	CASSLLPSGRVFDNEQFF	TGTGCCAGCAGTTTATTGCCTAGCGGGAGAGTATTCGACAATGAGCAGTTCTTC
once	15	TRBD2	TRBJ2-7	TRBV28	CASSPRAGRSYEQYF	TGTGCCAGCAGCCCCAGAGCGGGACGGTCCTACGAGCAGTACTTC
NA	12	NA	TRBJ2-3	TRBV27	CASSAYTDTQYF	TGTGCCAGCAGTGCGTATACAGATACGCAGTATTTT
NA	17	TRBD2	TRBJ2-1	TRBV4-2	CASSVRIAGVSVDGQFF	TGTGCCAGCAGCGTCCGTATCGCGGGAGTATCCGTTGATGGGCAGTTCTTC
NA	14	NA	TRBJ2-2	TRBV15	CATRIRGVDGELFF	TGTGCCACCAGGATTAGAGGGGTGGACGGGGAGCTGTTTTTT
NA	13	NA	TRBJ1-2	TRBV19	CASSIGIVYGYTF	TGTGCCAGTAGTATAGGCATTGTCTATGGCTACACCTTC
NA	15	NA	TRBJ2-6	TRBV25-1	CASSDRPSGANVLTF	TGTGCCAGCAGTGACCGGCCCTCTGGGGCCAACGTCCTGACTTTC
NA	15	NA	TRBJ2-3	TRBV6-6	CASSYSSRGADTQYF	TGTGCCAGCAGTTACTCGAGCAGGGGGGCAGATACGCAGTATTTT
NA	14	TRBD1	TRBJ1-2	TRBV13	CASWGQGNNYGYTF	TGTGCCAGCTGGGGACAGGGAAATAACTATGGCTACACCTTC
NA	15	NA	TRBJ2-5	TRBV7-9	CASSWGRNLEETQYF	TGTGCCAGCAGCTGGGGACGTAACCTGGAAGAGACCCAGTACTTC
NA	16	NA	TRBJ1-2	TRBV27	CASTSIRQTHNYGYTF	TGTGCCAGCACCAGCATCCGACAGACTCATAACTATGGCTACACCTTC
NA	15	TRBD1	TRBJ2-1	TRBV28	CASIRRQGRYNEQFF	TGTGCCAGCATTCGCCGACAGGGCCGGTACAATGAGCAGTTCTTC
NA	13	NA	TRBJ1-1	TRBV4-1	CASSNLGVREAFF	TGCGCCAGCAGCAATTTAGGAGTCAGGGAAGCTTTCTTT
NA	18	TRBD2	TRBJ2-2	TRBV27	CAGSYQLAGGRYTGELFF	TGTGCCGGCAGTTACCAACTAGCGGGAGGGCGGTACACCGGGGAGCTGTTTTTT
NA	13	NA	TRBJ1-1	TRBV7-9	CASSTDNRDHFVF	TGTGCCAGCAGCACGGACAACCGGGACCATTTTGTCTTT
NA	16	NA	TRBJ2-2	TRBV5-4	CASSLAGWVENEDPFF	TGTGCCAGCAGCTTGGCCGGGTGGGTAGAAAACGAGGACCCGTTTTTT
NA	11	NA	TRBJ2-1	TRBV9	CASSVGREQFF	TGTGCCAGCAGCGTAGGCAGGGAGCAGTTCTTC
NA	12	TRBD2	TRBJ2-2	TRBV7-6	CASAGESGELFF	TGTGCCAGCGCGGGAGAGTCCGGGGAGCTGTTTTTT
NA	13	NA	TRBJ2-1	TRBV28	CASSLVLGYEQFF	TGTGCCAGCAGTTTAGTATTGGGGTATGAGCAGTTCTTC
NA	15	TRBD1	TRBJ2-7	TRBV28	CASSNMPGTAYEQYF	TGTGCCAGCAGTAATATGCCCGGGACAGCCTACGAGCAGTACTTC
NA	16	NA	TRBJ2-1	TRBV11-1	CASSLGGAGPYNEQFF	TGTGCCAGCAGCTTAGGGGGTGCGGGACCCTACAATGAGCAGTTCTTC
once	17	TRBD2	TRBJ2-1	TRBV9	CASSPAGAEFGYNEQFF	TGTGCCAGCAGCCCCGCGGGAGCCGAGTTTGGTTACAATGAGCAGTTCTTC
NA	12	TRBD1	TRBJ1-2	TRBV27	CASSPGTDSYTF	TGTGCCAGCAGTCCAGGGACAGACAGCTACACCTTC
NA	12	NA	TRBJ2-7	TRBV13	CASSLGDSEQYF	TGTGCCAGCAGCTTAGGGGACAGTGAGCAGTACTTC
NA	13	NA	TRBJ2-2	TRBV29-1	CSARNILNGELFF	TGCAGCGCGCGGAATATTCTAAACGGGGAGCTGTTTTTT
NA	18	TRBD2	TRBJ2-5	TRBV2	CASSSQRTSGRAAETQYF	TGTGCCAGCAGTAGTCAAAGGACTAGCGGGAGGGCCGCAGAGACCCAGTACTTC